This T cell receptor (beta chain) was recorded in a study of T cells after yellow fever vaccination. This CDR3 is 14 amino acids long. The V gene lost 3 bases and the J gene lost 6 bases, with 14 bases spanning the gap. This clonotype was found many times. Its matching antigen is unknown. Overall study findings and caveats: Clonotype sharing between CD4 and CD8 compartments was small.

TCRdb used MiXCR to reprocess the 5' RACE reads, holding one entry per CDR3 protein. The sample lists about 150,000 distinct CDR3 sequences, roughly 6.7% occurring once. This receptor was identified in a man in his thirties or forties who received the YFV17D yellow fever vaccine. The chain is built from TRBV12-3 or TRBV12-4 and TRBJ1-2; D gene ambiguous. The source material was CD4+ T cells sorted from PBMCs, sampled 10 days after the yellow fever booster vaccination. DNA for the CDR3: TGTGCCAGCAGTTTGGGCCTATACGGGGATGGCTACACCTTC. Its translation is CASSLGLYGDGYTF.